This TCR beta chain is drawn from a study of cytomegalovirus exposure and HLA in healthy donors. This clone was counted only a few times. Its specificity is unknown. Both 60 Vbeta primers and 13 Jbeta primers went into the PCR. Produced via immunoSEQ multiplex PCR; TCRdb's table is partial and in-frame only. Altogether 95,000 to 150,000 clones are present, about 10% being singletons, with the ten largest covering around 5%. Study results and caveats: Serostatus for CMV was the only available immune exposure information. Later, an analysis found that common viral pathogens appeared to be linked with several of the most significant clusters. A missense DCLRE1C variant was associated with V- and J-gene trimming of TCR beta chains in a later analysis, and an independent cohort replicated the association. In an earlier analysis, productive rearrangement rates for most beta V segments clustered near 90% or 30%.

Germline values: CDR1 LNHDA, CDR2 SQIVND (reference sequence). Trimming removed 4 bases from V and 7 bases from J; junction bases left unmatched: 7. The CDR3 length is 16 residues. The sequence derives from a woman between 18 and 30 years old in good health and CMV-seropositive. The sample was PBMCs. The rearrangement links TRBV19 to TRBJ2-2; TRBD2 agrees at 12 bases. CDR3 protein: CASSTRLAGDLGELFF. The CDR3 DNA sequence: TGTGCCAGTAGTACTAGACTAGCGGGAGATCTCGGGGAGCTGTTTTTT.